This is a list of T cell receptor beta chains from one sample in a study of blood T cell repertoires in COVID-19. Only in-frame clones appear in the TCRdb table, and some are missing; sequencing was by immunoSEQ multiplex PCR. The data show 150,000 or so clones, 84% seen once. Sequencing used PBMCs or T cells enriched from blood (not recorded which). The receptors derive from a woman aged 45-60 years who had recovered from COVID-19. The CDR3 runs from the conserved cysteine through the conserved F or W. The D gene is left open where the match is weak. Some rows mark clone size as missing; the rest say once, few, many or name a class of expanded clone.

J gene	V gene	D gene	CDR3 length	clone size	CDR3 protein	CDR3 DNA
TRBJ1-1	TRBV3-1/TRBV3-2	NA	13	NA	CASSFRGGTEAFF	TGTGCCAGCAGTTTCCGGGGCGGGACTGAAGCTTTCTTC
TRBJ2-1	TRBV7-8	TRBD2	17	NA	CASSHGLAGGPMNEQFF	TGTGCCAGCAGCCACGGACTAGCGGGGGGGCCAATGAATGAGCAGTTCTTC
TRBJ2-1	TRBV18	NA	15	NA	CASSPSRGNRIEQFF	TGTGCCAGCTCCCCCTCCAGGGGCAATAGGATTGAGCAGTTCTTC
TRBJ2-1	TRBV7-9	TRBD2	16	NA	CASSRLAGEDNNEQFF	TGTGCCAGCAGCAGATTAGCGGGAGAGGACAACAATGAGCAGTTCTTC
TRBJ1-6	TRBV6-1	TRBD1	19	NA	CASSETAGRGRTYNSPLHF	TGTGCCAGCAGTGAAACGGCAGGCAGGGGGAGGACCTATAATTCACCCCTCCACTTT
TRBJ1-1	TRBV12-3/TRBV12-4	NA	13	NA	CASSFRGTTEAFF	TGTGCCAGCAGTTTCCGGGGAACCACTGAAGCTTTCTTT
TRBJ2-7	TRBV7-2	NA	15	NA	CASSLSPSPLYEQYF	TGTGCCAGCAGCTTATCCCCGTCTCCCCTTTACGAGCAGTACTTC
TRBJ2-1	TRBV7-2	NA	16	NA	CASSLGGGGTYNEQFF	TGTGCCAGCAGCTTGGGGGGCGGGGGTACCTACAATGAGCAGTTCTTC
TRBJ2-5	TRBV11-2	NA	16	few	CASSSPRGGYQETQYF	TGTGCCAGCAGCTCACCCAGGGGAGGGTACCAAGAGACCCAGTACTTC
TRBJ1-2	TRBV25-1	NA	16	NA	CASSPSRVLANYGYTF	TGTGCCAGCAGTCCCTCCAGGGTTTTAGCTAACTATGGCTACACCTTC
TRBJ2-1	TRBV3-1/TRBV3-2	TRBD2	15	NA	CASSQVLAVYNEQFF	TGTGCCAGCAGCCAAGTCCTAGCGGTATACAATGAGCAGTTCTTC
TRBJ2-4	TRBV5-1	TRBD1	15	NA	CASSLGVTGKNIQYF	TGCGCCAGCAGCTTGGGAGTGACAGGGAAAAACATTCAGTACTTC
TRBJ1-4	TRBV5-6	TRBD1	16	once	CASSISPGQGREKLFF	TGTGCCAGCAGCATAAGTCCGGGACAGGGAAGGGAAAAACTGTTTTTT
TRBJ1-6	TRBV5-1	NA	15	NA	CASSQRVEGNSPLHF	TGCGCCAGCAGCCAGCGAGTGGAGGGGAATTCACCCCTCCACTTT
TRBJ1-3	TRBV5-1	NA	14	few	CASSLVGSGNTIYF	TGCGCCAGCAGCTTGGTCGGGTCGGGAAACACCATATATTTT
TRBJ2-7	TRBV27	TRBD2	15	NA	CASSLGLAGAHEQYF	TGTGCCAGCAGTTTGGGACTAGCGGGAGCCCACGAGCAGTACTTC
TRBJ1-6	TRBV5-5	TRBD1	16	NA	CASSLNGGQGNSPLHF	TGTGCCAGCAGCTTGAATGGGGGACAGGGGAATTCACCCCTCCACTTT
TRBJ2-7	TRBV6-5	TRBD2	16	NA	CASSSAGTSGTYEQYF	TGTGCCAGCAGTTCGGCCGGGACTAGCGGGACCTACGAGCAGTACTTC
TRBJ2-1	TRBV7-3	NA	16	NA	CASSPPGASSYNEQFF	TGTGCCAGCAGCCCCCCAGGTGCGAGCTCCTACAATGAGCAGTTCTTC
TRBJ1-3	TRBV28	TRBD1	16	NA	CASRTGQTLSGNTIYF	TGTGCCAGCCGGACAGGGCAAACCCTCTCTGGAAACACCATATATTTT
TRBJ1-6	TRBV7-9	NA	16	NA	CASSGEAGTYNSPLHF	TGTGCCAGCAGCGGTGAGGCGGGGACCTATAATTCACCCCTCCACTTT
TRBJ1-5	TRBV19	NA	15	NA	CATWGGVGSNQPQHF	TGTGCCACGTGGGGGGGTGTGGGTAGCAATCAGCCCCAGCATTTT
TRBJ1-1	TRBV19	NA	13	NA	CASSPKSRSEAFF	TGTGCCAGTAGCCCCAAGAGTCGCTCTGAAGCTTTCTTT
TRBJ2-1	TRBV7-8	TRBD2	16	NA	CASSWDPGGRGNEQFF	TGTGCCAGCAGCTGGGATCCGGGCGGGAGAGGGAATGAGCAGTTCTTC
TRBJ2-3	TRBV5-1	TRBD1	18	NA	CASSLRDRGPRGPDTQYF	TGCGCCAGCAGCTTGAGAGACAGGGGCCCAAGGGGGCCTGATACGCAGTATTTT
TRBJ2-6	TRBV29-1	NA	13	NA	CSARQSGANVLTF	TGCAGCGCCCGACAGTCCGGGGCCAACGTCCTGACTTTC